These 17 T cell receptor beta chains share one sample of origin, sequenced in a study of Ad26.COV2.S vaccination and SARS-CoV-2 variants. Profiled with immunoSEQ multiplex PCR; TCRdb holds only in-frame clones, not every one. The profile shows roughly 300,000 clones, 85% to 90% of them singletons. This sample's treatment: approximately 18 received Ad26.COV2.S at low or high dose, single or two shots; roughly five received placebo; per-sample allocation not given. Sampling occurred on day 63 after the first vaccine or placebo injection. Material: peripheral blood, obtained in a trial of Ad26.COV2.S vaccine versus placebo. Every receptor here comes from a person aged 18-65 years who received the Ad26.COV2.S COVID-19 vaccine or a placebo.

This chain joins TRBV28 and TRBJ2-4; D ambiguous. This CDR3 is 12 amino acids long. V was trimmed by 2 bases and J by 6 bases, leaving 5 bases between them. Germline CDR1 MDHEN, CDR2 SYDVKM. CDR3 DNA sequence: TGTGCCAGCAGTTTAGGCCGAAACATTCAGTACTTC. This encodes CASSLGRNIQYF.

The genes are TRBV6-2 or TRBV6-3 and TRBJ2-5; TRBD2 aligns across 10 bases. Germline values: CDR1 MNHEY, CDR2 SVGEGT. Trimming at V came to 0 bases and at J to 3 bases, leaving 10 bases not matched to a gene. This CDR3 has 18 residues. The CDR3 sequence: CASSYSRWLAGEEETQYF. The DNA of the CDR3 is TGTGCCAGCAGTTACTCGAGGTGGCTAGCGGGGGAGGAAGAGACCCAGTACTTC.

This clone was observed once. The chain employs TRBV29-1 and TRBJ2-3, with D uncertain. Trimming stripped 4 bases from V and 9 bases from J, with 20 bases between. Germline CDR1 is SQVTM and CDR2 is ANQGSEA. There are 14 residues in the CDR3. CDR3 DNA: TGCAGCGTTGGGGCCTCAGGCCCTGGCGGCACGCAGTATTTT. This sequence encodes CSVGASGPGGTQYF.

This clone was seen only a few times. V usage is TRBV13 and J usage is TRBJ1-1; no definite D call. There are 13 residues in the CDR3. V lost 7 bases and J lost 0, with 9 bases in between. Looked up from germline, CDR1 is PRHDT and CDR2 is FYEKMQ (reference sequence). CDR3 sequence reads: CASKETVNTEAFF. The CDR3 DNA reads as TGTGCCAGCAAAGAGACGGTGAACACTGAAGCTTTCTTT.

The chain combines TRBV24-1 with TRBJ2-5; TRBD2 is a possible D gene (5 bases). CDR1 and CDR2 from the germline V gene are KGHDR and SFDVKD. Trimming shortened V by 1 base and J by 2 bases, and 10 bases separated the two germline ends. The CDR3 consists of 15 residues. The CDR3 is CATSDFFSGQETQYF. In nucleotides, the CDR3 is TGTGCCACCAGTGATTTTTTCAGCGGTCAAGAGACCCAGTACTTC.

The CDR3 sequence: CASRAKGGGSSPLHF. CDR3 coding DNA: TGTGCCAGCAGAGCAAAAGGCGGCGGGAGTTCACCCCTCCACTTT. The chain couples TRBV6-5 to TRBJ1-6; D not certain. The CDR3 is 15 residues long. CDR1 and CDR2 (germline): MNHEY, SVGAGI. Deletions cut 6 bases from V and 9 bases from J, with 18 bases between.

The V gene is TRBV7-2, the J gene TRBJ1-1; D gene unclear. Trimming removed 1 base at V and 3 bases at J, with 12 bases between. CDR3 length: 15 amino acids. CDR1 and CDR2 from the germline V gene are SGHTA and FQGNSA. The CDR3 is CASSLEVRRDTEAFF. The CDR3 DNA reads TGTGCCAGCAGCTTAGAAGTCCGGCGGGACACTGAAGCTTTCTTT.

The rearrangement joins TRBV7-9 to TRBJ2-5, with TRBD1 as a possible D gene (6 bases). Germline V gene data show CDR1 as SEHNR and CDR2 as FQNEAQ (reference sequence). The CDR3 has 18 amino acids. Trimming cost V 0 bases and J 2 bases, with 19 bases left between them. The CDR3 is CASSLALQGRGGQETQYF. CDR3 sequence (DNA): TGTGCCAGCAGCTTAGCGCTCCAGGGGCGAGGGGGACAAGAGACCCAGTACTTC. Drawing the rest from reference TRBV7-9 and TRBJ2-5, the complete variable domain is DTGVSQNPRHKITKRGQNVTFRCDPISEHNRLYWYRQTLGQGPEFLTYFQNEAQLEKSRLLSDRFSAERPKGSFSTLEIQRTEQGDSAMYLCASSLALQGRGGQETQYFGPGTRLLVL.

The J gene is TRBJ2-1, the V gene TRBV27; 11 positions match TRBD2. CDR3 length: 17 residues. Germline CDR1 MNHEY, CDR2 SMNVEV (reference sequence). Trimming took 2 bases from V and 7 from J; bases not matched to a gene: 10. For the CDR3, the DNA is TGTGCCAGCAGTTTACACATCGGGACTAGCGGTAGGAATGAGCAGTTCTTC. Amino acid sequence: CASSLHIGTSGRNEQFF.

The chain recombines TRBV4-1 with TRBJ1-3; tentatively, D is TRBD1 (5 bases). V was shortened by 4 bases and J by 1 base, with 8 bases between the two germline ends. Germline V lookup: CDR1 MGHRA, CDR2 YSYEKL. The CDR3 runs 14 residues. The CDR3 bases are TGCGCCAGCAGCCGAGACAGTTCTGGAAACACCATATATTTT. Encoded protein: CASSRDSSGNTIYF.

The CDR3 loop reads CSVEGREGWLNTEAFF. CDR3 coding DNA: TGCAGCGTTGAGGGCAGGGAAGGATGGTTGAACACTGAAGCTTTCTTT. The V call is TRBV29-1, the J call TRBJ1-1, with a tentative D call TRBD1 (5 bases). V was cut by 3 bases and J by 0 bases, with 17 bases left in between. The CDR3 contains 16 residues. Germline V gives CDR1 SQVTM, CDR2 ANQGSEA.

The chain recombines TRBV28 with TRBJ2-7; no clear D gene. The CDR3 totals 11 residues. The germline V gene encodes CDR1 MDHEN and CDR2 SYDVKM. V gave up 5 bases and J gave up 12 bases, with 14 bases separating them. The CDR3 DNA reads as TGTGCCAGCAGTATCACGACGGGCGTGTACTTC. Its translation: CASSITTGVYF. Drawing the rest from reference TRBV28 and TRBJ2-7, the complete variable domain is DVKVTQSSRYLVKRTGEKVFLECVQDMDHENMFWYRQDPGLGLRLIYFSYDVKMKEKGDIPEGYSVSREKKERFSLILESASTNQTSMYLCASSITTGVYFGPGTRLTVT.

The chain couples TRBV4-1 to TRBJ1-5, with D possibly TRBD1 on 5 matching bases. This CDR3 is 17 amino acids long. CDR1 MGHRA and CDR2 YSYEKL come from the germline V gene. Trimming removed 0 bases at V and 7 bases at J, with 19 bases between. CDR3 sequence: CASSQESEGAISQPQHF. CDR3 coding DNA: TGCGCCAGCAGCCAAGAATCGGAAGGGGCAATCTCACAGCCCCAGCATTTT.

This rearrangement joins TRBV4-1 to TRBJ2-5; 7 bases agree with TRBD1. The CDR3 spans 15 residues. Trimming cost V 0 bases and J 6 bases; bases outside gene matches: 7. Germline values: CDR1 MGHRA, CDR2 YSYEKL. CDR3 in DNA: TGCGCCAGCAGCCAAGATTACAGGGGTGTTAAGACCCAGTACTTC. It is translated as CASSQDYRGVKTQYF.

The V call is TRBV11-2, the J call TRBJ1-1, with D unresolved. CDR3 length equals 16 residues. The germline CDR1 and CDR2 sequences are SGHAT and FQNNGV. V was pared by 2 bases and J by 0 bases, with 13 bases between. The CDR3 region is CASSLLPNPLNTEAFF. In DNA form, the CDR3 reads TGTGCCAGCAGCTTACTTCCCAACCCCCTGAACACTGAAGCTTTCTTT.

V gene TRBV7-9 combines with J gene TRBJ2-1; D possibly corresponds to TRBD1 (6 bases). Germline loops: CDR1 SEHNR, CDR2 FQNEAQ (reference sequence). This CDR3 comprises 14 residues. V lost 1 base and J lost 6, with 10 bases in between. CDR3 in DNA: TGTGCCAGCAGCTTAGAGGGCAGGGGCAATGAGCAGTTCTTC. Translated, it gives CASSLEGRGNEQFF.

The chain joins TRBV7-2 to TRBJ1-3, with a possible D match to TRBD1 (6 bases). The CDR3 sequence is 18 residues long. With 5 bases removed from V and 1 base from J, the gap between germline ends came to 21 bases. The V gene's germline CDR1 is SGHTA and CDR2 FQGNSA. The CDR3 here is CASSTDSSRRGSGNTIYF. The CDR3 DNA sequence: TGTGCCAGCAGCACGGACTCAAGCCGGAGGGGGTCTGGAAACACCATATATTTT.